This TCR beta chain was found in a study of technical replicates of blood from several donors. Repertoires were generated with immunoSEQ multiplex PCR, while TCRdb's copy carries only in-frame clones and drops some. The sample includes 65,000 to 80,000 clones, 95% to 98% of them seen just once. This CDR3 has 13 residues. V gave up 10 bases and J gave up 4 bases; unmatched junction bases: 6. Germline V lookup: CDR1 SNHLY, CDR2 FYNNEI. V is TRBV2 and J is TRBJ1-2, with 10 nucleotides matching TRBD1. The clonotype comes from a human donor in good health. The sequenced material came from T cells isolated from PBMCs. CDR3 sequence reads: CANKTGGSYGYTF. The CDR3 DNA reads as TGTGCCAATAAGACAGGGGGCAGCTATGGCTACACCTTC.